Listed here are 13 T cell receptor beta chains from one sample, sequenced in a study of T cell changes during pregnancy in multiple sclerosis (dated by TCRdb to between 2019 and 2020). The method was the immunoSEQ multiplex PCR assay. Drawn from immuneACCESS, this table holds only the in-frame rearrangements with V and J called that TCRdb kept. Clones are partly lost; checked studies trace under half to an unresolved V gene and leave the rest unexplained. The sample records 50,000 to 65,000 clones, 90% to 95% of which are singletons. The ten largest clones capture 3.2% of the sample. Sequences were derived from CD8+ T cells from peripheral blood mononuclear cells, sampled in the second trimester of pregnancy. Receptors originate from a female donor with multiple sclerosis, enrolled in a pregnancy study.

The chain has TRBV7-2 and TRBJ1-1; D perhaps matches TRBD1 (5 bases). This CDR3 contains 16 residues. The germline V gene has CDR1 SGHTA and CDR2 FQGNSA. Trimming pared 2 bases from V and 4 bases from J, leaving 17 bases between. In DNA, the CDR3 is TGTGCCAGCAGCTTATCCAGAGGGATGGGGGGCACTGAAGCTTTCTTT. Amino acid sequence: CASSLSRGMGGTEAFF. The whole variable domain, remainder taken from reference TRBV7-2 and TRBJ1-1, is GAGVSQSPSNKVTEKGKDVELRCDPISGHTALYWYRQSLGQGLEFLIYFQGNSAPDKSGLPSDRFSAERTGGSVSTLTIQRTQQEDSAVYLCASSLSRGMGGTEAFFGQGTRLTVV.

Here the CDR3 reads CASQGLISGNTIYF. CDR3 DNA sequence: TGTGCCAGTCAAGGACTGATCTCTGGAAACACCATATATTTT. This chain connects TRBV19 to TRBJ1-3; no firm D call. The CDR3 contains 14 residues. The germline gives CDR1 LNHDA, CDR2 SQIVND (reference sequence). V gave up 8 bases and J gave up 0 bases, with 11 bases separating them.

This chain joins TRBV4-1 and TRBJ2-2; D remains ambiguous. V gave up 0 bases and J gave up 0 bases, with 2 bases separating them. CDR1 and CDR2 (germline): MGHRA, YSYEKL. The length of the CDR3 is 14 residues. The CDR3 region has the DNA TGCGCCAGCAGCCAAGATACGAACACCGGGGAGCTGTTTTTT. As protein: CASSQDTNTGELFF.

The genes are TRBV7-9 and TRBJ2-2; TRBD2 matches 15 bases. Per germline, CDR1 SEHNR and CDR2 FQNEAQ (reference sequence). The length of the CDR3 is 17 residues. Trimming took 5 bases from V and 3 from J; bases not matched to a gene: 4. The CDR3 DNA follows: TGTGCCAGCAGCCGTGGGACTAGCGGGAGGTACACCGGGGAGCTGTTTTTT. It translates to CASSRGTSGRYTGELFF. Combining the CDR3 with reference TRBV7-9 and TRBJ2-2 gives the whole variable domain DTGVSQNPRHKITKRGQNVTFRCDPISEHNRLYWYRQTLGQGPEFLTYFQNEAQLEKSRLLSDRFSAERPKGSFSTLEIQRTEQGDSAMYLCASSRGTSGRYTGELFFGEGSRLTVL.

The V call is TRBV2, the J call TRBJ2-5, with D tentatively TRBD1 (6 bases). V was cut by 4 bases and J by 2 bases, with 17 bases left in between. From germline, CDR1 is SNHLY and CDR2 FYNNEI. The CDR3 totals 16 residues. CDR3 DNA sequence: TGTGCCAGCAGTGGGGGAGTATGGACAGTTCAAGAGACCCAGTACTTC. It is translated as CASSGGVWTVQETQYF.

This chain connects TRBV6-5 to TRBJ2-1; 11 bases line up with TRBD2. Trimming removed 6 bases from V and 2 bases from J; junction bases left unmatched: 3. The CDR3 is made up of 15 amino acids. Germline CDR1 reads MNHEY; CDR2 reads SVGAGI. The CDR3 DNA sequence: TGTGCCAGCAGGCCGACTAGCGGGGCCTACAATGAGCAGTTCTTC. This codes for CASRPTSGAYNEQFF.

The chain recombines TRBV2 with TRBJ2-7; possible D gene TRBD2, 5 bases. The V gene lost 9 bases and the J gene lost 5 bases, with 17 bases spanning the gap. Germline assignment: CDR1 SNHLY and CDR2 FYNNEI. The CDR3 runs to 13 residues. CDR3 sequence reads: CASGIAGGHEQYF. In DNA form, the CDR3 reads TGTGCCAGTGGGATCGCGGGTGGGCACGAGCAGTACTTC.

DNA for the CDR3: TGTGCCAGCAGCTTAGGGACAGGGCGGGAGCAGTACTTC. Amino acids: CASSLGTGREQYF. The chain has TRBV13 and TRBJ2-7, with 7 bases that match TRBD1. Germline CDR1 is PRHDT and CDR2 is FYEKMQ (reference sequence). The CDR3 is 13 residues long. With V trimmed by 0 bases and J by 7 bases, 3 bases remained unmatched.

The chain couples TRBV19 to TRBJ1-1; D is possibly TRBD1 (6 bases). Germline V gene sequence: CDR1 LNHDA, CDR2 SQIVND (reference sequence). The CDR3 runs to 14 residues. V was cut by 4 bases and J by 4 bases, with 13 bases left in between. In DNA form, the CDR3 reads TGTGCCAGTAGTACGCAGGGGATCGGCACTGAAGCTTTCTTT. This codes for CASSTQGIGTEAFF.

The chain has TRBV6-1 and TRBJ2-3; 10 bases line up with TRBD2. The J segment lost 0 bases and the V segment lost 4 bases, leaving 1 base of the junction unmatched. The CDR3 contains 15 residues. CDR1 is MNHNS, CDR2 SASEGT, per germline. For the CDR3, the DNA is TGTGCCAGCAGTGTGACTAGCGGGAGCACAGATACGCAGTATTTT. Its protein is CASSVTSGSTDTQYF.

The chain recombines TRBV4-1 with TRBJ2-3, with 8 nucleotides matching TRBD2. This CDR3 contains 18 residues. V lost 0 bases, J lost 4 bases, and 12 bases stayed unmatched. Germline loops: CDR1 MGHRA, CDR2 YSYEKL. CDR3: CASSQDIAAGVVADTQYF. The CDR3 DNA sequence: TGCGCCAGCAGCCAAGATATTGCAGCGGGAGTAGTGGCAGATACGCAGTATTTT.

The chain joins TRBV21-1 to TRBJ2-3; TRBD2 is the table's D call, not checked against the DNA. TRBV21-1 is a pseudogene. The CDR3 length is 12 residues. This chain's CDR3 is CASSKVEDTQYF. CDR3 DNA: TGTGCCAGCAGCAAAGTGGAGGATACGCAGTATTTT.

The V call is TRBV7-8, the J call TRBJ1-1; D call uncertain. Germline loops: CDR1 SGHVS, CDR2 FQNEAQ. V lost 2 bases and J 0 bases, leaving 10 bases between the germline ends. This CDR3 comprises 15 residues. CDR3 residues: CASSLRGSMNTEAFF. CDR3 in DNA: TGTGCCAGCAGCTTAAGAGGCAGCATGAACACTGAAGCTTTCTTT.